Each of the 17 T cell receptor beta chains below was sequenced from the same sample in a study of T-cell memory formation after mild COVID-19 (dated by TCRdb to about 2021). Libraries came from 5' RACE. TCRdb lists the instrument as Illumina NovaSeq 6000. TCRdb redid the processing of the public reads, applying fastp at Q25 and MiXCR, and retained in-frame beta chains. Merged by CDR3 protein, the rows form single entries marked with the most common genes and DNA. The sample table holds roughly 160,000 distinct CDR3 sequences, of which roughly 12% were seen once. The ten largest clones represent 3.5% to 4% of the sample. Specimen: PBMCs or a T cell subset sorted from them (not recorded which). These receptors all come from a young man who had mild COVID-19 (a few samples of this study predate the infection). The sample titles of this study are shuffled in the database, so cell type and time point are left out; the donor was told from shared clones.

There are many counts of this clonotype. The chain has TRBV5-1 and TRBJ1-3; 7 bases are shared with TRBD1. CDR1 SGHRS and CDR2 YFSETQ come from the germline V gene. This CDR3 is built from 19 residues. V lost 4 bases, J lost 1 base, and 17 bases stayed unmatched. DNA of the CDR3: TGCGCCAGCAGCCTGAGACCTGCCGGACAGGTCGATTCTGGAAACACCATATATTTT. Translation: CASSLRPAGQVDSGNTIYF.

V gene TRBV5-1 combines with J gene TRBJ2-1, with 7 bases fitting TRBD2. This CDR3 comprises 17 residues. J lost 0 bases, V lost 4 bases, and 10 bases had no gene match. Germline assignment: CDR1 SGHRS and CDR2 YFSETQ. DNA for the CDR3: TGCGCCAGCAGCCCACGTCAAGCGGGGAGCTCCTACAATGAGCAGTTCTTC. Its translation is CASSPRQAGSSYNEQFF.

There are many counts of this clonotype. CDR3 DNA sequence: TGCGCCAGCAGCCAAGACAGCCCTAACTATGGCTACACCTTC. Translation: CASSQDSPNYGYTF. The V call is TRBV5-1, the J call TRBJ1-2; D perhaps matches TRBD1 (5 bases). This CDR3 contains 14 residues. V lost 4 bases and J 0 bases, leaving 10 bases between the germline ends. CDR1 is SGHRS and CDR2 is YFSETQ in the germline V gene. The full variable domain, in which reference TRBV5-1 and TRBJ1-2 provide the parts outside the CDR3, is KAGVTQTPRYLIKTRGQQVTLSCSPISGHRSVSWYQQTPGQGLQFLFEYFSETQRNKGNFPGRFSGRQFSNSRSEMNVSTLELGDSALYLCASSQDSPNYGYTFGSGTRLTVV.

The chain recombines TRBV18 with TRBJ1-1; D gene ambiguous. CDR3 length: 14 residues. V lost 6 bases and J lost 0, with 11 bases in between. Per germline, CDR1 KGHSH and CDR2 LQKENI. The CDR3 loop reads CASSLTAMNTEAFF. The CDR3 nucleotides read TGTGCCAGCTCCCTCACAGCTATGAACACTGAAGCTTTCTTT.

This clonotype was seen a handful of times. The V gene is TRBV4-1, the J gene TRBJ2-3; no clear D. CDR3 size: 12 residues. Deletions cut 6 bases from V and 6 bases from J, with 10 bases between. Germline assignment: CDR1 MGHRA and CDR2 YSYEKL. As DNA, the CDR3 is TGCGCCAGCAGTCGCTTGTTGGATACGCAGTATTTT. Its protein is CASSRLLDTQYF.

This chain joins TRBV20-1 and TRBJ2-5, with 13 bases lining up with TRBD2. Germline CDR1 and CDR2: DFQATT and SNEGSKA (reference sequence). The CDR3 has 16 residues. V lost 6 bases to trimming and J lost 5 bases; unmatched junction nucleotides: 12. The DNA for the CDR3 is TGCAGTGCCCCCAGACTAGCGGGGGGCCGGGGGGAGACCCAGTACTTC. The encoded protein is CSAPRLAGGRGETQYF.

The V call is TRBV5-1, the J call TRBJ2-5; 11 bases are a match to TRBD2. Unmatched junction bases numbered 4, after V lost 4 bases and J lost 2 bases. The CDR3 consists of 15 residues. Germline-derived CDR1 and CDR2 are SGHRS and YFSETQ. CDR3 DNA: TGCGCCAGCAGCATTGGGACTAGCGGTCAAGAGACCCAGTACTTC. It codes for CASSIGTSGQETQYF.

The chain combines TRBV3-1 with TRBJ2-1, with 10 positions matching TRBD2. The V segment lost 4 bases and the J segment 8 bases; nucleotides outside the gene matches: 11. From germline, CDR1 is LGHDT and CDR2 YNNKEL (reference sequence). The CDR3 covers 16 residues. CDR3 in DNA: TGTGCCAGCAGCCGCCGTTTCCTAGCGGGGGTCCATGAGCAGTTCTTC. Residues: CASSRRFLAGVHEQFF.

Only a few counts were recorded for this clonotype. V and J are TRBV7-8 and TRBJ1-3, with D maybe TRBD1 (5 bases). The germline CDR1 and CDR2 sequences are SGHVS and FQNEAQ. The CDR3 has 15 amino acids. Trimming stripped 1 base from V and 2 bases from J, with 9 bases between. Written as DNA, the CDR3 is TGTGCCAGCAGCTTAGTTCAGGGAACTGGAAACACCATATATTTT. This gives the protein CASSLVQGTGNTIYF. Complete variable domain (other parts from reference TRBV7-8 and TRBJ1-3): GAGVSQSPRYKVAKRGQDVALRCDPISGHVSLFWYQQALGQGPEFLTYFQNEAQLDKSGLPSDRFFAERPEGSVSTLKIQRTQQEDSAVYLCASSLVQGTGNTIYFGEGSWLTVV.

The chain recombines TRBV5-1 with TRBJ1-2; D might be TRBD1 (6 bases). This CDR3 is built from 15 residues. Germline V lookup: CDR1 SGHRS, CDR2 YFSETQ. V lost 7 bases to trimming and J lost 4 bases, with 20 bases between them. CDR3 protein: CASSANTGRSYGYTF. CDR3 nucleotides: TGCGCCAGCTCGGCTAACACAGGGCGGTCCTATGGCTACACCTTC.

This clonotype appeared a few times. The genes are TRBV7-9 and TRBJ1-2, with D hard to call. V was trimmed by 0 bases and J by 4 bases, leaving 9 bases between them. CDR3 length equals 14 residues. CDR1 and CDR2 from the germline V gene are SEHNR and FQNEAQ (reference sequence). The CDR3 reads CASSLAEGSYGYTF. CDR3 DNA sequence: TGTGCCAGCAGCTTAGCCGAAGGATCCTATGGCTACACCTTC.

This clonotype turned up a few times. This sequence joins TRBV4-2 and TRBJ1-2, with D perhaps TRBD1 (6 bases). Looked up from germline, CDR1 is LGHNA and CDR2 is YNFKEQ. Deletions cut 1 base from V and 1 base from J, with 16 bases between. CDR3 length equals 17 residues. This CDR3 reads CASSQVPGTDSNYGYTF. In DNA, the CDR3 is TGTGCCAGCAGCCAAGTTCCTGGAACGGACAGTAACTATGGCTACACCTTC.

This clonotype was seen a handful of times. The chain employs TRBV12-3 or TRBV12-4 and TRBJ1-5, with 8 nucleotides matching TRBD1. Trimming cost V 6 bases and J 6 bases; bases outside gene matches: 10. CDR3 size: 15 residues. The CDR3: CASRLTGEVSQPQHF. CDR3 nucleotide sequence: TGTGCCAGCAGACTGACAGGGGAAGTGTCTCAGCCCCAGCATTTT.

In its sample, this clonotype was seen a few times. The V and J genes are TRBV20-1 and TRBJ2-1; D is possibly TRBD2 (5 bases). Trimming left V 8 bases short and J 0 bases short, with 11 bases between. This CDR3 has 13 amino acids. Germline lookup yields CDR1 DFQATT and CDR2 SNEGSKA (reference sequence). Here the CDR3 reads CSSAASSYNEQFF. Written as DNA, the CDR3 is TGCAGTTCAGCGGCCAGCTCCTACAATGAGCAGTTCTTC.

This clonotype was counted at least ten times. V and J are TRBV5-1 and TRBJ1-2; possible D gene TRBD1, 6 bases. Germline lookup yields CDR1 SGHRS and CDR2 YFSETQ. Trimming cost V 3 bases and J 4 bases, with 7 bases left between them. The CDR3 runs to 12 residues. The CDR3 is CASSWGAYGYTF. Here the CDR3 DNA reads TGCGCCAGCAGCTGGGGGGCCTATGGCTACACCTTC.

The V call is TRBV20-1, the J call TRBJ2-7; D gene uncertain. The CDR3 contains 13 residues. Per germline, CDR1 DFQATT and CDR2 SNEGSKA (reference sequence). The V gene lost 1 base and the J gene lost 4 bases, with 11 bases spanning the gap. CDR3 in DNA: TGCAGTGCTAGAGGGGGTCTAAAGTACGAGCAGTACTTC. It codes for CSARGGLKYEQYF.

V and J are TRBV7-9 and TRBJ2-5; 7 bases agree with TRBD1. This CDR3 is built from 15 residues. Germline V CDR1 and CDR2: SEHNR, FQNEAQ (reference sequence). Trimming at V came to 4 bases and at J to 5 bases, leaving 10 bases not matched to a gene. The CDR3 DNA is TGTGCCAGCAGCTCCGGGACAGCGGCGATGGAGACCCAGTACTTC. It encodes CASSSGTAAMETQYF.